This entry lists 5 T cell receptor beta chains sequenced from one sample in a study of T cells after yellow fever vaccination. Using its own MiXCR run on the 5' RACE reads, TCRdb lists one record per CDR3 protein. The sample contains 450,000 to 600,000 distinct CDR3 sequences, less than 20% of which appear only once. Material: PBMCs, obtained 5 to 6 days after the first yellow fever vaccination. The receptors shown here come from a man aged 18-30 years who received the YFV17D yellow fever vaccine.

This chain connects TRBV7-9 to TRBJ1-1; 8 nucleotides line up with TRBD1. The CDR3 extends over 17 amino acids. Trimming at V came to 5 bases and at J to 3 bases, leaving 14 bases not matched to a gene. Germline V gene sequence: CDR1 SEHNR, CDR2 FQNEAQ (reference sequence). The CDR3 DNA reads as TGTGCCAGCAGCCGGGACAGACAGGGGCCCCGTTACACTGAAGCTTTCTTT. Amino acid sequence: CASSRDRQGPRYTEAFF.

This clonotype was recorded at least ten times. Written as DNA, the CDR3 is TGTGCCAGCTGTGACTTTCAAGAGACCCAGTACTTC. Translated: CASCDFQETQYF. J is TRBJ2-5 and V is TRBV18, with D unclear. V gave up 7 bases and J gave up 2 bases, with 8 bases separating them. This CDR3 contains 12 residues. Germline loops: CDR1 KGHSH, CDR2 LQKENI.

This clonotype was detected only a few times. The gene calls are TRBV21-1 and TRBJ1-2; no check of the table's D call, TRBD1, against the DNA was made. TRBV21-1 has pseudogene status. This CDR3 region has 16 residues. DNA for the CDR3: TGTGCCAGCAGCAAACGAGGGGTTTGCGGTACCTATGGCTACACCTTC. Its protein product is CASSKRGVCGTYGYTF.

This clonotype was counted a few times. CDR3 sequence reads: CAISERAHEQFF. The CDR3 DNA reads TGTGCCATCAGTGAGCGAGCCCATGAGCAGTTCTTC. The J gene is TRBJ2-1, the V gene TRBV10-3; D is unresolved. Germline values: CDR1 ENHRY, CDR2 SYGVKD. CDR3 size: 12 residues. Trimming took off 2 bases at V and 8 bases at J, with 7 bases between the two ends.

This clonotype was seen a handful of times. The rearrangement joins TRBV10-3 to TRBJ1-6, with 7 bases matching TRBD1. This CDR3 has 16 residues. The V and J ends lost 0 bases and 8 bases, in that order; junction bases with no gene match: 7. Germline V gives CDR1 ENHRY, CDR2 SYGVKD. CDR3 DNA sequence: TGTGCCATCAGTGAGTCTGAGAGGGGGCCGTATTCACCCCTCCACTTT. Translation: CAISESERGPYSPLHF.